This T cell receptor beta chain emerged from a study of blood T cell repertoires in COVID-19. Worth noting for this clone: The sample contains more than one DNA sequence encoding this CDR3.

CDR3 length equals 14 residues. Trimming took 4 bases from V and 0 from J; bases not matched to a gene: 3. Germline values: CDR1 SGHRS, CDR2 YFSETQ. The table came from immunoSEQ multiplex PCR; TCRdb's copy has only in-frame clones and leaves some out. The sample consists of under 150,000 clones, more than 75% of them appearing once. The TCR was taken from a man in his sixties or seventies with active COVID-19. The rearrangement links TRBV5-1 to TRBJ2-7; 8 nucleotides agree with TRBD1. Sequencing was done on a sample of peripheral blood. CDR3 in DNA: TGCGCCAGCAGCCCTGGACAGGGCTCCTACGAGCAGTACTTC. This encodes CASSPGQGSYEQYF.